The following is a T cell receptor (beta chain) sequence with its context. This CDR3 is 14 amino acids long. The germline CDR1 and CDR2 sequences are SGHRS and YFSETQ. V dropped 4 bases and J dropped 5 bases, with 15 bases sitting between them. Per the original methods: From reference gene primer amplification, estimates of nucleated cell counts were derived. The repertoire was sequenced with immunoSEQ multiplex PCR; TCRdb's copy has only in-frame clones and lacks some. The V and J calls and clone size come from that table; D and trimming were worked out from the DNA. The data contain fewer than 95,000 clones, roughly 90% of them seen just once; the ten biggest clones take up roughly 15%. The sample originates from a study of blood T cell repertoires in COVID-19. Overall study context: Acute and convalescent COVID-19 specimens originated in the United States, Italy and Spain. T cells, B-cell-depleted T cells, or PBMCs provided the cDNA or gDNA that served as material.

The sequenced sample consisted of peripheral blood. The TCR was taken from a male donor with acute or convalescent COVID-19. The chain has TRBV5-1 and TRBJ2-5, with a possible D match to TRBD2 (5 bases). CDR3 sequence reads: CASSPSGGGETQYF. DNA of the CDR3: TGCGCCAGCAGCCCCTCAGGAGGCGGGGAGACCCAGTACTTC.